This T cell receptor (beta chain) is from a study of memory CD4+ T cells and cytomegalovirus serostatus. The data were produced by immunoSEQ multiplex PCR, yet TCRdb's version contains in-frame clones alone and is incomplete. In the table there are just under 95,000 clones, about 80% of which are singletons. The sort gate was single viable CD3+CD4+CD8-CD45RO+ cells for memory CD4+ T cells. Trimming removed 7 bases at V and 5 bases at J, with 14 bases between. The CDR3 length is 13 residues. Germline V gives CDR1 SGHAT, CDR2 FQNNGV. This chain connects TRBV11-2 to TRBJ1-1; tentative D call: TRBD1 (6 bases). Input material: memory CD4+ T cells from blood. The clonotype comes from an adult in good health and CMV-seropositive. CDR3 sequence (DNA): TGTGCCAGCACCCAGCAGGGGAGGACTGAAGCTTTCTTT. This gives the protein CASTQQGRTEAFF. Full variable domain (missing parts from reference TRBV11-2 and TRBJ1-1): EAGVAQSPRYKIIEKRQSVAFWCNPISGHATLYWYQQILGQGPKLLIQFQNNGVVDDSQLPKDRFSAERLKGVDSTLKIQPAKLEDSAVYLCASTQQGRTEAFFGQGTRLTVV.